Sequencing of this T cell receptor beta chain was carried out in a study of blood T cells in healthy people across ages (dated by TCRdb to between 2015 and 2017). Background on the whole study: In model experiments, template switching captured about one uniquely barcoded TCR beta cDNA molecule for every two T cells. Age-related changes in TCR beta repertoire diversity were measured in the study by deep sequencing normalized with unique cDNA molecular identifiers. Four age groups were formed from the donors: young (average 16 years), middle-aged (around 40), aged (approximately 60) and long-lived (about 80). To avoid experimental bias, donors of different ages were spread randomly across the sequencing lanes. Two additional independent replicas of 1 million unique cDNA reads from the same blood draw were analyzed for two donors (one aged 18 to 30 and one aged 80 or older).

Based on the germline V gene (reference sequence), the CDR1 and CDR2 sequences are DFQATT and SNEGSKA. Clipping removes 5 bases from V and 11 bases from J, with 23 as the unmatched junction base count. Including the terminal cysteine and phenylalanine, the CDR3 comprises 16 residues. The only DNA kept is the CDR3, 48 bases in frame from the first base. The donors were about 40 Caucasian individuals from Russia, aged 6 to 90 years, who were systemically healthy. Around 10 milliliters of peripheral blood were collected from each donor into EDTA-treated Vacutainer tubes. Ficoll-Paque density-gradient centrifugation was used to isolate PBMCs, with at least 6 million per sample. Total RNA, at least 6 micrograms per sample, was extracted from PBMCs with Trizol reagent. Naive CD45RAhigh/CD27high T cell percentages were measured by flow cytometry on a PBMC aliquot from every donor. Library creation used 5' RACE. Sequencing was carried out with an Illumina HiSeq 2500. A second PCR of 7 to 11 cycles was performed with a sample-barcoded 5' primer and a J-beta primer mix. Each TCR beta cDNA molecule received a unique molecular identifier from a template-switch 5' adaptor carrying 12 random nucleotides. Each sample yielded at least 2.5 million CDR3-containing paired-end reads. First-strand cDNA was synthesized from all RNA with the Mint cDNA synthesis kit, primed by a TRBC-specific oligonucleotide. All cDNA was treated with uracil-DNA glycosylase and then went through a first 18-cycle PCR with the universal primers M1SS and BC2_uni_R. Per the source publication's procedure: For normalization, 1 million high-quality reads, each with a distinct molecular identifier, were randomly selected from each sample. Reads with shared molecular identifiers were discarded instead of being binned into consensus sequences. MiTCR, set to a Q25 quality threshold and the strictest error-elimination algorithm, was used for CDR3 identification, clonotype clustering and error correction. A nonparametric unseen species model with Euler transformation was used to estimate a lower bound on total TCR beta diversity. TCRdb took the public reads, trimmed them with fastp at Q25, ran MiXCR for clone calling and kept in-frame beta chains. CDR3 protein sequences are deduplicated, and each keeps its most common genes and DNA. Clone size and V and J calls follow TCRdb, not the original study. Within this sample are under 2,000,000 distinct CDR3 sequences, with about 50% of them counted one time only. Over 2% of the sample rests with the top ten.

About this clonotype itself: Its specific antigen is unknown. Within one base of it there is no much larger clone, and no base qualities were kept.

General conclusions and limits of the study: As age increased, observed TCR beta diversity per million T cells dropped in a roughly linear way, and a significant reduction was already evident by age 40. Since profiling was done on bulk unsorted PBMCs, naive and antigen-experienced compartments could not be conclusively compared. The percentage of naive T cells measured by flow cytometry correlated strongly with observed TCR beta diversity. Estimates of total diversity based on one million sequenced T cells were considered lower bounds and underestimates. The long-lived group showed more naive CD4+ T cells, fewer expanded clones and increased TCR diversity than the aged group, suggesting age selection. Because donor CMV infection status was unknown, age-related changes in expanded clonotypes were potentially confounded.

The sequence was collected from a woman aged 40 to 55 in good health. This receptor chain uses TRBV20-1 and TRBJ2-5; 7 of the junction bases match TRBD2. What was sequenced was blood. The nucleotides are TGCAGTGCTTCTCACCAGCGGGGCCAGGCCTACAATGAGCAGTACTTC. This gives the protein CSASHQRGQAYNEQYF.